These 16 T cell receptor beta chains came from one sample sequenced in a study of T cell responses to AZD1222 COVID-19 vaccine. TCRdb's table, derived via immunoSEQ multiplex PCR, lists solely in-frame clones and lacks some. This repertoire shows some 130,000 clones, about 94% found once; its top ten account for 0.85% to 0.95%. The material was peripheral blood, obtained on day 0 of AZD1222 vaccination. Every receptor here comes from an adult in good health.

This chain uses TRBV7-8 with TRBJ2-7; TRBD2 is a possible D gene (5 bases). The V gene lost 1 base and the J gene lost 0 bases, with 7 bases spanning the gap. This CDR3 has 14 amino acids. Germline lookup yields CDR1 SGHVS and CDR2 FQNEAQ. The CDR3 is CASSLVGNSYEQYF. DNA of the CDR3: TGTGCCAGCAGCTTAGTCGGGAACTCCTACGAGCAGTACTTC.

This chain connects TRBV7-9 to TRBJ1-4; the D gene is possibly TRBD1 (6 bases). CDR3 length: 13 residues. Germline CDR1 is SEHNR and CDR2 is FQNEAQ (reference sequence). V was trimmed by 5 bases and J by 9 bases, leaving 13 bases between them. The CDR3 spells CASSKIQGQKLFF. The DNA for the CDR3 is TGTGCCAGCAGCAAAATACAGGGACAAAAACTGTTTTTT. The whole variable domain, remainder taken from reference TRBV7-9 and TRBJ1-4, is DTGVSQNPRHKITKRGQNVTFRCDPISEHNRLYWYRQTLGQGPEFLTYFQNEAQLEKSRLLSDRFSAERPKGSFSTLEIQRTEQGDSAMYLCASSKIQGQKLFFGSGTQLSVL.

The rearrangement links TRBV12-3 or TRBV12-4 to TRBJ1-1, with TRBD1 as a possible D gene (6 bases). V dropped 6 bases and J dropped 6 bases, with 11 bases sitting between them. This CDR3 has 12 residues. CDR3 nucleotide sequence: TGTGCCAGCAGGCCCCAGGGGTCTGAAGCTTTCTTT. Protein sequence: CASRPQGSEAFF.

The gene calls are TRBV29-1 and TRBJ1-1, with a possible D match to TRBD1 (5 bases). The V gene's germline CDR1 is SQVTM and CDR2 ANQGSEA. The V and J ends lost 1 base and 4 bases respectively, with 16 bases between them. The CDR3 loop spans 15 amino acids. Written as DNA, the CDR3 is TGCAGCGTTGAAGGTTCGAGAGGGGCGGGCACTGAAGCTTTCTTT. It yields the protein CSVEGSRGAGTEAFF.

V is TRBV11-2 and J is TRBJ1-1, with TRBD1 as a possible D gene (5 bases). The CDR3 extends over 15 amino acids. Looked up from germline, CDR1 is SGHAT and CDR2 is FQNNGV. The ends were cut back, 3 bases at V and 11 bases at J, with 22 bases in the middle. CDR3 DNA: TGTGCCAGCAGCTTGGCACAGCCCTCCACGAAGGGGGCTTTCTTT. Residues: CASSLAQPSTKGAFF.

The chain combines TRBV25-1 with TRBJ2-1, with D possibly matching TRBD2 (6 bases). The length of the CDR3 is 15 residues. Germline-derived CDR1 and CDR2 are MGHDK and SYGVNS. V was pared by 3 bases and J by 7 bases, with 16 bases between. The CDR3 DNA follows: TGTGCCAGCAGTGAGACGGGGGATGGGAAAAATGAGCAGTTCTTC. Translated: CASSETGDGKNEQFF.

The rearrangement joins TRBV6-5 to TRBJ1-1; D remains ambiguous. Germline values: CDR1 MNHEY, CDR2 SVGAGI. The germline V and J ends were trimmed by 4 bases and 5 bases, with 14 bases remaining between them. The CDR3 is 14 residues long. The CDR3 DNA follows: TGTGCCAGCAGTTCAGTAGGGATTAGGACTGAAGCTTTCTTT. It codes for CASSSVGIRTEAFF.

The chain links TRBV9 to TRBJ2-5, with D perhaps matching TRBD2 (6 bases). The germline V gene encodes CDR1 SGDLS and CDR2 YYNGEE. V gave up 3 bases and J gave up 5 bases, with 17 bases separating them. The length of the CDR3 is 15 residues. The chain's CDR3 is CASSAGGLEGETQYF. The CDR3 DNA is TGTGCCAGCAGCGCAGGAGGCCTGGAGGGGGAGACCCAGTACTTC.

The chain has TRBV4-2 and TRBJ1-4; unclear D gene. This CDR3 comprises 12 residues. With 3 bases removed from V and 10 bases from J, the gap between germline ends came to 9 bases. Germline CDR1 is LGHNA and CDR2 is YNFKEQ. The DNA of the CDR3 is TGTGCCAGCAGCCAGCCGGAGGGAAAACTGTTTTTT. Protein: CASSQPEGKLFF.

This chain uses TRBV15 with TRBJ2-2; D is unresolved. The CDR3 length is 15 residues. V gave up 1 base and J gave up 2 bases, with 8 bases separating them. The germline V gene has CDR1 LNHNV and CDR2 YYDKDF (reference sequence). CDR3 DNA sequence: TGTGCCACCAGCAGAGCAAAGGGAAACACCGGGGAGCTGTTTTTT. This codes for CATSRAKGNTGELFF.

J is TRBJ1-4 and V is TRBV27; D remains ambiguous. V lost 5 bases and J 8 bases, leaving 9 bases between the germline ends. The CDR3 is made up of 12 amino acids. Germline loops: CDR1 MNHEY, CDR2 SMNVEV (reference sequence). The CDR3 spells CASSLFGEKLFF. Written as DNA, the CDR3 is TGTGCCAGCAGTCTTTTTGGGGAAAAACTGTTTTTT.

CDR3 amino acids: CASSYTADRLKGGYTF. In nucleotides, the CDR3 is TGTGCCAGCAGTTACACAGCGGACAGGCTCAAAGGTGGCTACACCTTC. V gene TRBV6-6 combines with J gene TRBJ1-2; 7 positions agree with TRBD1. Germline V gives CDR1 MNHNY, CDR2 SVGAGI (reference sequence). The CDR3 is 16 residues long. Trimming took 2 bases from V and 7 from J; bases not matched to a gene: 13.

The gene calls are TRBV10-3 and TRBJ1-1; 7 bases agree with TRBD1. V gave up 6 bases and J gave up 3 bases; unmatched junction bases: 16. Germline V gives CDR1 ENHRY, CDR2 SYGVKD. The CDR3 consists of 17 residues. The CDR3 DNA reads TGTGCCATCAGACTCAGACAGGGCGGAGCTACGGACACTGAAGCTTTCTTT. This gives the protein CAIRLRQGGATDTEAFF.

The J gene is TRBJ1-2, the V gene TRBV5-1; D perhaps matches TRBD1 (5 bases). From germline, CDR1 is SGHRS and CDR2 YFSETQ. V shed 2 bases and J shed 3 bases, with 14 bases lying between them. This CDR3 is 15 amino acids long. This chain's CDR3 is CASSFTGGNDYGYTF. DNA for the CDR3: TGCGCCAGCAGCTTTACAGGAGGGAACGACTATGGCTACACCTTC.

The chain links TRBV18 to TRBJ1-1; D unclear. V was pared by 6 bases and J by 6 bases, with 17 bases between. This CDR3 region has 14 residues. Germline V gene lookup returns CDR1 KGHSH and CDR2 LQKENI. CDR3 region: CASSSTNRGPEAFF. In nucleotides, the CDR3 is TGTGCCAGCTCCTCAACTAACCGAGGCCCTGAAGCTTTCTTT.

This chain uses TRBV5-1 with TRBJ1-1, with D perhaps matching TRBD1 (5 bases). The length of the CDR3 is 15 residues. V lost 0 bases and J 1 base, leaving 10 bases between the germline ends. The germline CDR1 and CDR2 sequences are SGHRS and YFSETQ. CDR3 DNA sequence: TGCGCCAGCAGCTTGGCCGGGGGATCGAACACTGAAGCTTTCTTT. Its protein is CASSLAGGSNTEAFF.